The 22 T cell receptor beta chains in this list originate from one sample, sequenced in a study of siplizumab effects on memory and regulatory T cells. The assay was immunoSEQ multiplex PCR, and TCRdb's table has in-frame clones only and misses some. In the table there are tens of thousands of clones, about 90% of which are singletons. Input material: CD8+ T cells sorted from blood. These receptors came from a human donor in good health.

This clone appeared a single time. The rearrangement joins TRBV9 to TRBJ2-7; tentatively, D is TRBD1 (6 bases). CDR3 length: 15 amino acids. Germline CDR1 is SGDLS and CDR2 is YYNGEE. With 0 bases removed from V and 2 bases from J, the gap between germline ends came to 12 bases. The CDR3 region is CASSVGGTPAYEQYF. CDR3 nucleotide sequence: TGTGCCAGCAGCGTAGGTGGGACACCAGCCTACGAGCAGTACTTC.

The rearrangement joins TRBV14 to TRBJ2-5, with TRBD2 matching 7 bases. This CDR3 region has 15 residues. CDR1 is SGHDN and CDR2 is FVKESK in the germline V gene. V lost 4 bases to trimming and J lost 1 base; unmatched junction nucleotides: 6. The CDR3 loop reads CASSPIQRGQETQYF. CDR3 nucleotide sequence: TGTGCCAGCAGCCCTATCCAGCGGGGCCAAGAGACCCAGTACTTC. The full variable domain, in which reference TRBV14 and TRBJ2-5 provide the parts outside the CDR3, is EAGVTQFPSHSVIEKGQTVTLRCDPISGHDNLYWYRRVMGKEIKFLLHFVKESKQDESGMPNNRFLAERTGGTYSTLKVQPAELEDSGVYFCASSPIQRGQETQYFGPGTRLLVL.

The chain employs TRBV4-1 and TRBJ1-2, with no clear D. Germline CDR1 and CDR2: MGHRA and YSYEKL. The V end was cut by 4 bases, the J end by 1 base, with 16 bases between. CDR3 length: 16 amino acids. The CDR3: CASSPLFPAVNYGYTF. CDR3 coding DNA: TGCGCCAGCAGCCCCCTTTTTCCGGCGGTTAACTATGGCTACACCTTC.

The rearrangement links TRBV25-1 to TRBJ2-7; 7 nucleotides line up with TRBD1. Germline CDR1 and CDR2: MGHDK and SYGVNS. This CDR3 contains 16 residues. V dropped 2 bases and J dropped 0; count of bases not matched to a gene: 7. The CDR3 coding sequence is TGTGCCAGCAGTGAAGAAGGACAGGAGAGCTCCTACGAGCAGTACTTC. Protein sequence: CASSEEGQESSYEQYF.

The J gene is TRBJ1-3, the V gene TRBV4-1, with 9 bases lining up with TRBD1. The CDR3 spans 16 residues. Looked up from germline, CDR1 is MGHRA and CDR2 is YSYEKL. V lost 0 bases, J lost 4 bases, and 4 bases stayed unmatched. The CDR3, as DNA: TGCGCCAGCAGCCAAGAAGGACAGGGGATCGGAAACACCATATATTTT. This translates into CASSQEGQGIGNTIYF.

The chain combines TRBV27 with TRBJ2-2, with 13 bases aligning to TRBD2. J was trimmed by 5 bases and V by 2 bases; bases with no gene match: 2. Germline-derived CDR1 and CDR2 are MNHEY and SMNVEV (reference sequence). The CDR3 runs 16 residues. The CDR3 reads CASSLILAGGTGELFF. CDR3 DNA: TGTGCCAGCAGTTTAATACTAGCGGGAGGGACCGGGGAGCTGTTTTTT.

The CDR3 here is CASSLAPNTEAFF. DNA of the CDR3: TGCGCCAGCAGCTTGGCCCCGAACACTGAAGCTTTCTTT. The chain combines TRBV5-1 with TRBJ1-1; D uncertain. CDR3 size: 13 residues. Trimming shortened V by 0 bases and J by 1 base, and 4 bases separated the two germline ends. The germline V gene encodes CDR1 SGHRS and CDR2 YFSETQ.

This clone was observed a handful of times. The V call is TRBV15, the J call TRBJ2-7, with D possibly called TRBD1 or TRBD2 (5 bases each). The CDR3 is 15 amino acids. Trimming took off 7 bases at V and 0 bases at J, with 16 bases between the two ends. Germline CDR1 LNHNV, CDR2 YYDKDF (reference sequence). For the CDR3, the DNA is TGTGCCACCAAGGTTGGGTCGGGGCCCTCCTACGAGCAGTACTTC. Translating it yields CATKVGSGPSYEQYF.

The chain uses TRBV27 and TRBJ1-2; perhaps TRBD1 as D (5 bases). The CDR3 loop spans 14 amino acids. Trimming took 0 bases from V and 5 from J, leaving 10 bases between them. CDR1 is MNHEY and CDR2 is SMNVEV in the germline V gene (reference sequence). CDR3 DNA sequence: TGTGCCAGCAGTTTATCGGGGACGGGATATGGCTACACCTTC. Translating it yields CASSLSGTGYGYTF.

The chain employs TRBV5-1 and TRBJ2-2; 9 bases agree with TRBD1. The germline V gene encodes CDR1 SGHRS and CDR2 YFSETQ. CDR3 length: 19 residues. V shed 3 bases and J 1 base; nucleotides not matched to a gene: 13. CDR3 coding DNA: TGCGCCAGCAGCTCCGGGACAGGGCCATCCCATATGAACACCGGGGAGCTGTTTTTT. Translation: CASSSGTGPSHMNTGELFF.

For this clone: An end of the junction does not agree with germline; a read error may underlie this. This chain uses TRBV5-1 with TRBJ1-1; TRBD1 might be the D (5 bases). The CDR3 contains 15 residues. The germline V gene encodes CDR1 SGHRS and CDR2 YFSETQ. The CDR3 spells CASSLVGGVNTEAFF. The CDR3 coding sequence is TGTGCCAGCAGCTTGGTCGGGGGAGTGAACACTGAAGCTTTCTTT.

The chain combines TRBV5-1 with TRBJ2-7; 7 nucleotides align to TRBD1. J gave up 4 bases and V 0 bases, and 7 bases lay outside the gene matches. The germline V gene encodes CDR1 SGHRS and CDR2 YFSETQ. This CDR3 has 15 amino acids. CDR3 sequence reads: CASSLVTGNPYEQYF. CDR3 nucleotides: TGCGCCAGCAGCTTGGTGACAGGGAATCCTTACGAGCAGTACTTC.

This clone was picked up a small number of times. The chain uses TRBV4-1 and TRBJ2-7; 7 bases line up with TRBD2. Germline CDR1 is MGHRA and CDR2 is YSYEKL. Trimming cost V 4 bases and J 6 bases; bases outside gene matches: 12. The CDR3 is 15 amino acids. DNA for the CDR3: TGCGCCAGCAGCCGCGGGCCGGGACTAATCTTCGAGCAGTACTTC. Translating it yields CASSRGPGLIFEQYF.

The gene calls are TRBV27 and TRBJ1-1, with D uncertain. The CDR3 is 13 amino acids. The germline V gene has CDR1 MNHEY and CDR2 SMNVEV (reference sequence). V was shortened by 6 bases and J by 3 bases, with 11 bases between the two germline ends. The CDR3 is CASSRFGDTEAFF. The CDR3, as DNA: TGTGCCAGCAGCAGGTTCGGAGACACTGAAGCTTTCTTT.

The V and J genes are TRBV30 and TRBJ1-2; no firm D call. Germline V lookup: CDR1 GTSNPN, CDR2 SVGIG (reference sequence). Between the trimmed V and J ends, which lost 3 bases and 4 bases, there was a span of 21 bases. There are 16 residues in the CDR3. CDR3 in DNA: TGTGCCTGGAGCCCCTCCGAGTGGCCCGAAACCTATGGCTACACCTTC. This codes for CAWSPSEWPETYGYTF.

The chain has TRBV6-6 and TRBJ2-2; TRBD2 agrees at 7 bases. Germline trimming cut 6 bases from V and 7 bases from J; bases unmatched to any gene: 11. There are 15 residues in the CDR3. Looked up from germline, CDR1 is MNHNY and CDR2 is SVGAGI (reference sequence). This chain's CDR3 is CASSRVTGLSGELFF. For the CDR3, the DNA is TGTGCCAGCAGCCGGGTTACGGGACTAAGCGGGGAGCTGTTTTTT.

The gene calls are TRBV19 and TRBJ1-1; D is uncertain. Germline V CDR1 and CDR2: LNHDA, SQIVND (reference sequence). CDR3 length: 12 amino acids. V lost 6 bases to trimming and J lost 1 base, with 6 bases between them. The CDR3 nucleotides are TGTGCCAGTAGGTGGGAGAACACTGAAGCTTTCTTT. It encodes CASRWENTEAFF.

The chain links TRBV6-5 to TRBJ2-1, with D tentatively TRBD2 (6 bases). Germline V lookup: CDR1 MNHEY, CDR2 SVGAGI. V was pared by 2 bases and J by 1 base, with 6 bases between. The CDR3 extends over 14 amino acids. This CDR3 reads CASSYGGSYNEQFF. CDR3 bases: TGTGCCAGCAGTTACGGGGGGTCCTACAATGAGCAGTTCTTC.

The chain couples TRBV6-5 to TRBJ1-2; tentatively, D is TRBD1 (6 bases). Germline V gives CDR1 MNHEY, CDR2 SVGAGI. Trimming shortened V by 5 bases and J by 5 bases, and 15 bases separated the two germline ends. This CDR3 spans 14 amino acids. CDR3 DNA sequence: TGTGCCAGCAGTCCACAGGGTGGTTCTTATGGCTACACCTTC. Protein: CASSPQGGSYGYTF.

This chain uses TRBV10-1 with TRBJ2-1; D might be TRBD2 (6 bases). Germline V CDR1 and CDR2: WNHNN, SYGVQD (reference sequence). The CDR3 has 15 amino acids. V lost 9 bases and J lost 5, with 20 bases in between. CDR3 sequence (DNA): TGCGCCAGGACTGGAGGGAAGGGATGTGACAATGAGCAGTTCTTC. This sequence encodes CARTGGKGCDNEQFF.

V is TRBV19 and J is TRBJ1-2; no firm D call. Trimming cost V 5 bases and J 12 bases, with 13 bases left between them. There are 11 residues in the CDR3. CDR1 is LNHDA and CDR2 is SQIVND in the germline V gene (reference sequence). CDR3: CASSLGPFHTF. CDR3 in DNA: TGTGCCAGTAGTTTGGGTCCTTTCCACACCTTC.

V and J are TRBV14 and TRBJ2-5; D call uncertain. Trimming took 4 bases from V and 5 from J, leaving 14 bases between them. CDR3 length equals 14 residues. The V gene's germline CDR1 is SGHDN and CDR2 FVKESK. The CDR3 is CASSPATGRETQYF. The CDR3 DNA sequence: TGTGCCAGCAGCCCCGCCACGGGTCGGGAGACCCAGTACTTC.